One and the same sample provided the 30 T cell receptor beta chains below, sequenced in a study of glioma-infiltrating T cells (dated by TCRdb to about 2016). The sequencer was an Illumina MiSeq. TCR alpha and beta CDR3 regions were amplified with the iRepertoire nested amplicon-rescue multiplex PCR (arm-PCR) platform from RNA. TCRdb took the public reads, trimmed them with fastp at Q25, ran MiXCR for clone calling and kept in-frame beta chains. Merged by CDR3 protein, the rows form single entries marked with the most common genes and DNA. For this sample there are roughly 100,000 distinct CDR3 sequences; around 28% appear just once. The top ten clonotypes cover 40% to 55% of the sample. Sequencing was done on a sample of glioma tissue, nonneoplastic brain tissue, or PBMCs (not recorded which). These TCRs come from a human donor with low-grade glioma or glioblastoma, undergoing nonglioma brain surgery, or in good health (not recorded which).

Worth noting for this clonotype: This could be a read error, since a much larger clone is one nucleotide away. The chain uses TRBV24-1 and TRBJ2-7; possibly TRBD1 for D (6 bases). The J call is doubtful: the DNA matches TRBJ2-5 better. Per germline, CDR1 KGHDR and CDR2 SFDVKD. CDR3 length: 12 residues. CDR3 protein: CATREQGETQYF. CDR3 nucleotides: TGTGCCACCAGGGAACAGGGAGAGACCCAGTACTTC.

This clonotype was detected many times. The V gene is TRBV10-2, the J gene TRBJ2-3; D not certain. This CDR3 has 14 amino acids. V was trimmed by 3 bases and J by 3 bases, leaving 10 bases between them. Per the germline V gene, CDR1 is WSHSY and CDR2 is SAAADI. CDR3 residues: CASSEVGVTDTQYF. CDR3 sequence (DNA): TGCGCCAGCAGTGAAGTTGGGGTAACAGATACGCAGTATTTT.

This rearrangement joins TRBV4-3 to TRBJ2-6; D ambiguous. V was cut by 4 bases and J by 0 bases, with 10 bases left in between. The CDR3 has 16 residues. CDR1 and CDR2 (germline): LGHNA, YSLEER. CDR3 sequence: CASSPTFLSGANVLTF. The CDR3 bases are TGCGCCAGCAGCCCGACATTCCTCTCTGGGGCCAACGTCCTGACTTTC.

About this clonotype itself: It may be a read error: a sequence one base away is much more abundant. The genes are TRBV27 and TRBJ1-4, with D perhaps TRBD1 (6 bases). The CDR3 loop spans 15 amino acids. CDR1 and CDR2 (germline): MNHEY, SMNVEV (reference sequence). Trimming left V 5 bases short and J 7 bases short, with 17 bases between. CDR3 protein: CASSPTQGTGEKLFF. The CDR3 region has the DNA TGTGCCAGCAGTCCAACGCAGGGGACGGGTGAAAAACTGTTTTTT.

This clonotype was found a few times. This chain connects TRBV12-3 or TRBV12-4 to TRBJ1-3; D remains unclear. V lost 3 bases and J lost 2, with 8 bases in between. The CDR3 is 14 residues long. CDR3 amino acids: CASSFGGTGNTIYF. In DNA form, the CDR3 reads TGTGCCAGCAGTTTCGGTGGAACTGGAAACACCATATATTTT.

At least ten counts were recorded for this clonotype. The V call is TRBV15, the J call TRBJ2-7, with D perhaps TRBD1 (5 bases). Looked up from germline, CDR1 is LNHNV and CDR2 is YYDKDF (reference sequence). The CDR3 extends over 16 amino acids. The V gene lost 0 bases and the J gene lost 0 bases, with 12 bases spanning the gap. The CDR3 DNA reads TGTGCCACCAGCAGAGATTTCCCAACAGGCTCCTACGAGCAGTACTTC. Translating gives CATSRDFPTGSYEQYF.

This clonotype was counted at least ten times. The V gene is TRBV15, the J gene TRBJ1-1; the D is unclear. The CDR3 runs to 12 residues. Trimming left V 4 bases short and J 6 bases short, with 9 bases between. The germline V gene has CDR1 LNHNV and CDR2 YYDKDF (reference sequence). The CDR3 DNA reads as TGTGCCACCAGCAACCCTGGGGCTGAAGCTTTCTTT. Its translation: CATSNPGAEAFF.

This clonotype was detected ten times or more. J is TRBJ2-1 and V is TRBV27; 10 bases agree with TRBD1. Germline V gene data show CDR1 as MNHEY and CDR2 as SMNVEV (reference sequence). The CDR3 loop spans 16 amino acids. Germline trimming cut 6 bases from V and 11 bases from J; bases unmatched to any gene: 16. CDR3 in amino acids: CASRPTGTGERFQQFF. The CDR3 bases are TGTGCCAGCAGGCCTACCGGGACAGGGGAGCGTTTTCAGCAGTTCTTC.

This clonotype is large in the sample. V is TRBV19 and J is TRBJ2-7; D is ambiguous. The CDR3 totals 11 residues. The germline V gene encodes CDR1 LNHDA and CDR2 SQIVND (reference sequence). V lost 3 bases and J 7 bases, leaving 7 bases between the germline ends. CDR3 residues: CASSIFGEQYF. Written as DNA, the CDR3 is TGTGCCAGTAGTATCTTTGGTGAGCAGTACTTC.

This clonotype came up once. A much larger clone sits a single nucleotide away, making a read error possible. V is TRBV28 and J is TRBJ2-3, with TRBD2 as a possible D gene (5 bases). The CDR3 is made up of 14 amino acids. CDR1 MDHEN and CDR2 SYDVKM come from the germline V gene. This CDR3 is CASISGLYTDTKYF. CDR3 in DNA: TGTGCCAGCATCTCGGGATTATACACAGATACGAAGTATTTT.

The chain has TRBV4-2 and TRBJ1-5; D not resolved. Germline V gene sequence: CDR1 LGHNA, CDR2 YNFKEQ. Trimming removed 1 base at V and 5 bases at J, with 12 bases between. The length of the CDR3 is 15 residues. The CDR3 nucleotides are TGTGCCAGCAGCCAAGGCGACGGTATCTATCAGCCCCAGCATTTT. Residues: CASSQGDGIYQPQHF.

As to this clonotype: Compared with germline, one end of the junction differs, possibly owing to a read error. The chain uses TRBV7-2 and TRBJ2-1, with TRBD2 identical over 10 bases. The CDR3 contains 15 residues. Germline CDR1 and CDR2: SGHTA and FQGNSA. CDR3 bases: TGTGCCAGCAGCTTTAGCGGGGGGCGCAGCAATAAGCAGTTCTTC. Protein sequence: CASSFSGGRSNKQFF.

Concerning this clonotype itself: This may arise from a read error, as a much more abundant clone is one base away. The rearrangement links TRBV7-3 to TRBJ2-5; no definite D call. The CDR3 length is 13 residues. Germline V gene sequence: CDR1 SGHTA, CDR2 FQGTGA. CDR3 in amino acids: CASSPSTREAQYF. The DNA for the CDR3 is TGTGCTAGCAGTCCTAGTACCAGAGAGGCCCAGTACTTC.

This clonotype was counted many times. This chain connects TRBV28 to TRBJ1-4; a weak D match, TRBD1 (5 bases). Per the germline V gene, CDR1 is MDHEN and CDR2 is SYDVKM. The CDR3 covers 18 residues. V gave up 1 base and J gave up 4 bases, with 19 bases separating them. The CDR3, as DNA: TGTGCCAGCAGTTTATATGGGCAGGGTGCGAGTAATAATGAAAAACTGTTTTTT. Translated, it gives CASSLYGQGASNNEKLFF.

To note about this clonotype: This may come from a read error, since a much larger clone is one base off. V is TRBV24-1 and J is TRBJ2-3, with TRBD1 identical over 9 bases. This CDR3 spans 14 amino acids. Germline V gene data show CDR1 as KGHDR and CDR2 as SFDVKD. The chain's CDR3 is CSTRQGGLADTQYF. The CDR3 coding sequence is TGTTCCACCAGACAGGGGGGGCTTGCAGATACGCAGTATTTT.

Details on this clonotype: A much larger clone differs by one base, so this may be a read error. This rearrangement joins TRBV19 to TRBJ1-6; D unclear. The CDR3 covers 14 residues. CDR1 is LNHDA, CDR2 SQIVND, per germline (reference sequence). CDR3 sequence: CASSIEVQLSPLLF. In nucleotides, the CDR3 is TGTGCCAGTAGTATTGAGGTACAGCTTTCACCCCTCCTCTTT.

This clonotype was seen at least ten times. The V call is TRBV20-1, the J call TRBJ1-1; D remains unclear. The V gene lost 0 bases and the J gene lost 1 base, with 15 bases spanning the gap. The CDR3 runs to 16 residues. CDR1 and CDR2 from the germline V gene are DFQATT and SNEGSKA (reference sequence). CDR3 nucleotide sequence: TGCAGTGCTAGAGATGGGAGGTGGGCAGCGAACACTGAAGCTTTCTTT. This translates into CSARDGRWAANTEAFF.

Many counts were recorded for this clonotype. Here the CDR3 DNA reads TGTGCCAGCAGTGAGTCCGGGACGGCCGTCTATGGCTACACCTTC. Translation gives CASSESGTAVYGYTF. This chain joins TRBV25-1 and TRBJ1-2, with TRBD1 as a possible D gene (5 bases). V gave up 3 bases and J gave up 4 bases, with 15 bases separating them. Germline CDR1 and CDR2: MGHDK and SYGVNS. The CDR3 is 15 amino acids.

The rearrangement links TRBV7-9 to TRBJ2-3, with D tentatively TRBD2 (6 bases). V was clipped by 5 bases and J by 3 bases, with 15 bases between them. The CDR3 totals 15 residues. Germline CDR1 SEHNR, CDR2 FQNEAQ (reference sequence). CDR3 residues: CASSPEGGRTDTQYF. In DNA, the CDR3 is TGTGCCAGCAGCCCCGAGGGTGGGAGGACAGATACGCAGTATTTT. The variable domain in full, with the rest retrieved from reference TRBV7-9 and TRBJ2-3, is DTGVSQNPRHKITKRGQNVTFRCDPISEHNRLYWYRQTLGQGPEFLTYFQNEAQLEKSRLLSDRFSAERPKGSFSTLEIQRTEQGDSAMYLCASSPEGGRTDTQYFGPGTRLTVL.

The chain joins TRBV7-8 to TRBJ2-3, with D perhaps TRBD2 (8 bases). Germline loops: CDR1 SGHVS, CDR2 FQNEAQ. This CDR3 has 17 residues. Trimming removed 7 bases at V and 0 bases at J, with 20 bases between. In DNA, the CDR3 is TGTGCCAGCAACCCGGGGGGGACAGCCACTAGCACAGATACGCAGTATTTT. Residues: CASNPGGTATSTDTQYF.

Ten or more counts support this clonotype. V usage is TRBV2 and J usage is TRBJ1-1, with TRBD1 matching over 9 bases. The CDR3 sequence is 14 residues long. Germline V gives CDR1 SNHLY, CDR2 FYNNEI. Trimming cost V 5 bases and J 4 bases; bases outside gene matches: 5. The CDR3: CASSPLGQGTEAFF. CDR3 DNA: TGTGCCAGCAGTCCTCTGGGACAGGGCACTGAAGCTTTCTTT.

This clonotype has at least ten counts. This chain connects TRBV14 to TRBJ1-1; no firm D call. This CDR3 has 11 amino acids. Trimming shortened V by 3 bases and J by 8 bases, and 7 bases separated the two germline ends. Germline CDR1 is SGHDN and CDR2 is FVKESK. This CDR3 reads CASSHGYEAFF. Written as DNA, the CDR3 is TGTGCCAGCAGCCATGGATACGAAGCTTTCTTT.

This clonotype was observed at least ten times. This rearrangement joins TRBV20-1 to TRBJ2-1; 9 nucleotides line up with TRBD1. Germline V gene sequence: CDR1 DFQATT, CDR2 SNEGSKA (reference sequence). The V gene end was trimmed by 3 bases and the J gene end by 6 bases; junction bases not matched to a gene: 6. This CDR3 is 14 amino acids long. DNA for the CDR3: TGCAGTGCTAGGAGGGGGACAGGGTTCAATGAGCAGTTCTTC. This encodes CSARRGTGFNEQFF.

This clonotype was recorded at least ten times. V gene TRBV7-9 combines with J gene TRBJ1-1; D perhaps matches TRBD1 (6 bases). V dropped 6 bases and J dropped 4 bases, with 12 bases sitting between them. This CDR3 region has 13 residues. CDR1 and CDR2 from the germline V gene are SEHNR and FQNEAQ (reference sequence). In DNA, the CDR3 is TGTGCCAGCAGTTCAACAGGGAGCACTGAAGCTTTCTTT. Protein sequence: CASSSTGSTEAFF.

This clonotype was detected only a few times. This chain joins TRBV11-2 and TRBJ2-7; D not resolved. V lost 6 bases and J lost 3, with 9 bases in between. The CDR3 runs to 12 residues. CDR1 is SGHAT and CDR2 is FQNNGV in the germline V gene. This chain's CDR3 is CASSSTRYEQYF. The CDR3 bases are TGTGCCAGCAGTTCAACTCGCTACGAGCAGTACTTC.

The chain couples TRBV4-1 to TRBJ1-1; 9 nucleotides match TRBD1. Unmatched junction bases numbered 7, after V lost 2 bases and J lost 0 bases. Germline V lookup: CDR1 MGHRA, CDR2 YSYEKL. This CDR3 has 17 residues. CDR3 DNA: TGCGCCAGCAGCCAACCGGACAGGGGTTTAATGAACACTGAAGCTTTCTTT. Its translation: CASSQPDRGLMNTEAFF.

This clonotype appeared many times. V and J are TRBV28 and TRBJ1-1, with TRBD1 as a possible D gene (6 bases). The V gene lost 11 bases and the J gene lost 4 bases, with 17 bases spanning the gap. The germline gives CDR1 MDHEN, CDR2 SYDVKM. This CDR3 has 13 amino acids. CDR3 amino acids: CAAGAPGGTEAFF. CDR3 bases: TGTGCCGCGGGGGCCCCGGGAGGCACTGAAGCTTTCTTT.

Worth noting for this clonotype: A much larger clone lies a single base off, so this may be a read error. The CDR3 reads CSAKFVGVRGEQYF. CDR3 DNA sequence: TGCAGTGCTAAGTTCGTCGGGGTGAGGGGGGAGCAGTACTTC. The chain employs TRBV20-1 and TRBJ2-7, with D perhaps TRBD1 (6 bases). Germline lookup yields CDR1 DFQATT and CDR2 SNEGSKA (reference sequence). Trimming removed 4 bases at V and 7 bases at J, with 20 bases between. The CDR3 extends over 14 amino acids.

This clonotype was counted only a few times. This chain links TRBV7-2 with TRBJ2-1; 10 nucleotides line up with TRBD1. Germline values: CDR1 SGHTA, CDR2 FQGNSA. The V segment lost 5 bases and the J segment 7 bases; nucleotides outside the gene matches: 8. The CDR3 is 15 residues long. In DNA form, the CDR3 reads TGTGCCAGCAGCCGATCGTGGACAGGGGGGAATGAGCAGTTCTTC. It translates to CASSRSWTGGNEQFF.

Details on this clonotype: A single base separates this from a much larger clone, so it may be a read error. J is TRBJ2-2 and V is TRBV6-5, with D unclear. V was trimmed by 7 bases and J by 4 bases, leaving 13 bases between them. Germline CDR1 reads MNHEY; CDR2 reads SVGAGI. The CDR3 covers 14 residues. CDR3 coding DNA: TGTGCCAGCACTTTCCCTACCGTCACCGGGGAGCTGTTTTTT. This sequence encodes CASTFPTVTGELFF.